A selection of T cell receptor beta chains follows, all from one sample in a study of OX40 agonist ivuxolimab in advanced cancers. Some clones are missing from TCRdb's copy, which holds only in-frame ones; the method was immunoSEQ multiplex PCR. Of more than 50,000 clones in the sample, about 88% were seen once. The material was CD4+ or CD8+ T cells sorted from blood, obtained in a trial of the OX40 agonist ivuxolimab. Receptors originate from an adult with an advanced solid tumor such as melanoma, head and neck, liver or kidney cancer. CDR3s include the opening cysteine and the closing phenylalanine or tryptophan. The D gene is left open where the match is weak. Size values are once, few and many counts, or a class for expanded clones, and some rows have none.

V gene	D gene	clone size	CDR3 length	J gene	CDR3 DNA	CDR3 protein
TRBV4-1	NA	NA	14	TRBJ2-7	TGCGCCAGCAGCCAAGAGCACAGGTACTACGAGCAGTACTTC	CASSQEHRYYEQYF
TRBV19	TRBD1	NA	14	TRBJ1-2	TGTGCCAGTAGTATGGGACAGGGGAGCTTTGGCTACACCTTC	CASSMGQGSFGYTF
TRBV27	NA	NA	16	TRBJ2-7	TGTGCCAGCAGCCCCTCAGACAGGAAAGGTTCCTACGAGCAGTACTTC	CASSPSDRKGSYEQYF
TRBV7-2	NA	NA	12	TRBJ2-1	TGTGCCAGCAGGCGTTGGGGCAATGAGCAGTTCTTC	CASRRWGNEQFF
TRBV11-2	NA	NA	15	TRBJ2-2	TGTGCCAGCAGTGTTAGGGTCCCTTCCACCGGGGAGCTGTTTTTT	CASSVRVPSTGELFF
TRBV9	NA	once	16	TRBJ2-1	TGTGCCAGCAGCGTAGCGGGAGAGGTCTCCGGCAATGAGCAGTTCTTC	CASSVAGEVSGNEQFF
TRBV28	NA	NA	14	TRBJ1-2	TGTGCCAGCAGTCCACAAGGGTTTAGCAATGGCTACACCTTC	CASSPQGFSNGYTF
TRBV2	NA	NA	13	TRBJ2-6	TGTGCCAGCAGCGGCTCTGGGGCCAACGTCCTGACTTTC	CASSGSGANVLTF
TRBV18	TRBD2	few	15	TRBJ2-1	TGTGCCAGCAAAGCTAGCGGGAGTTCTGGCAATGAGCAGTTCTTC	CASKASGSSGNEQFF
TRBV7-9	NA	NA	19	TRBJ2-4	TGTGCCAGCAGCCCACCGGTGCGGGGGCTAACTCCAGCCAAAAACATTCAGTACTTC	CASSPPVRGLTPAKNIQYF